This T cell receptor (beta chain) was sequenced for a study of cytomegalovirus exposure and HLA in healthy donors. Study outcomes and limitations: Among TCR beta chains, those listed as cytomegalovirus-associated numbered some 170. A few chains tied to CMV proved CMV antigen-specific in vitro. TCR beta sequences numbering more than 15,000 were associated with HLA alleles at 0.05 false discovery rate in a later analysis.

As to this clone: Its antigen is currently unknown. A read error may account for a junction end that differs from germline.

PCR employed 60 Vbeta and 13 Jbeta primers. Sequencing was performed with immunoSEQ multiplex PCR; in TCRdb, only in-frame clones are kept and a portion is missing. The sample holds over 75,000 clones; around 86% are singletons and the top ten take over 8.5%. This CDR3 is built from 14 residues. Germline CDR1 and CDR2: MDHEN and SYDVKM. The sequence derives from a man between 25 and 39 years old in good health and CMV-seropositive. Material: PBMCs. The chain couples TRBV28 to TRBJ2-7; 8 bases fit TRBD1. The CDR3 region has the DNA TGTGCCACCAGTTTCGGGACAGGCTCCTACGAGCAGTACTTC. This encodes CATSFGTGSYEQYF.